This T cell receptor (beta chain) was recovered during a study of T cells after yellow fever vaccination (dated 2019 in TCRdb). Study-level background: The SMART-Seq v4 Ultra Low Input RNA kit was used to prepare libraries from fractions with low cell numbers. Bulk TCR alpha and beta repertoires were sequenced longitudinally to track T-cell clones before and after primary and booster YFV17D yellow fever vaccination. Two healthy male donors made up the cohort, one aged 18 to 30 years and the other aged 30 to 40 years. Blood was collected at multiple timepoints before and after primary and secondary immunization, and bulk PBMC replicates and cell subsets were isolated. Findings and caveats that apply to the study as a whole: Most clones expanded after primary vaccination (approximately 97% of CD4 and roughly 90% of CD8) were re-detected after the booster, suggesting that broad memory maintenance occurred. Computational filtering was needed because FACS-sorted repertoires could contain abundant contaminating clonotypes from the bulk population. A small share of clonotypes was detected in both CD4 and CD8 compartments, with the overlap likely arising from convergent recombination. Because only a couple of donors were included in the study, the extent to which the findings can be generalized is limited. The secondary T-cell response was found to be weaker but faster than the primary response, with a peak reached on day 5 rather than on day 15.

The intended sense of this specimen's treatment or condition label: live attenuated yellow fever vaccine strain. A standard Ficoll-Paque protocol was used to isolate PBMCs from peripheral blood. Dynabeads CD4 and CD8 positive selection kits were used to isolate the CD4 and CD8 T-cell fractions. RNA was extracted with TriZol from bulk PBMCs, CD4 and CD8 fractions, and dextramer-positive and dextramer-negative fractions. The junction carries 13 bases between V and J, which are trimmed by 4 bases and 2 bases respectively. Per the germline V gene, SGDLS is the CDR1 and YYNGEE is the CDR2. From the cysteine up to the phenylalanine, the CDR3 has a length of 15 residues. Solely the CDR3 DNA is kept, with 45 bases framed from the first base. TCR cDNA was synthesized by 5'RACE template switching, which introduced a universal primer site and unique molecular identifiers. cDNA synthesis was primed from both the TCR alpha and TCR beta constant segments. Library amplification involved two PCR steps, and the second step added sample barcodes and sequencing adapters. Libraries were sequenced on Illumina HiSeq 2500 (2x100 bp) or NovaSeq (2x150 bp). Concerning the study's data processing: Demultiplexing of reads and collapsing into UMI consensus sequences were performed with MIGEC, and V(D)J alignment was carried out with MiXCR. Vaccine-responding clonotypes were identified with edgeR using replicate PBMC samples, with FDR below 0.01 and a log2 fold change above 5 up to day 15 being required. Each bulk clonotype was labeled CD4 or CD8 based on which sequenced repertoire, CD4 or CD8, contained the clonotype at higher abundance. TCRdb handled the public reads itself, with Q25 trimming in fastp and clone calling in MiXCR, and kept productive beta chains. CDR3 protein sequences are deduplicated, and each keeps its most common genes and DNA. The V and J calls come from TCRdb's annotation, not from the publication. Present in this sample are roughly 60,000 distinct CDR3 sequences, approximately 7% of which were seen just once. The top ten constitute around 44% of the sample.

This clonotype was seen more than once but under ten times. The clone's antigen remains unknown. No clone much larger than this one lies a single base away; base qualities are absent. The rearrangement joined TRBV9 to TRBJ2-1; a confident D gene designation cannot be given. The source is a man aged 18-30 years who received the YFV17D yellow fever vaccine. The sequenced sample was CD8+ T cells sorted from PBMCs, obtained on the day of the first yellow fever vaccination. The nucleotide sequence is TGTGCCAGCAGCCCCGACTTGCGTCCCTACAATGAGCAGTTCTTC. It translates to CASSPDLRPYNEQFF.